What follows are 7 T cell receptor beta chains derived from one specimen sequenced in a study of CXCR3-negative and CXCR3-positive naive CD8 T cells. UMI labels and 5' RACE were used to prepare the TRB cDNA libraries. After re-calling the 5' RACE reads, TCRdb lists one entry per CDR3 protein, DNA absent. The sample spans about 62,000 distinct CDR3 sequences; the ten largest clones claim 4.3%. Sequenced input: naive CXCR3- CD8+ T cells from blood. The subset is: CD45RO-CCR7+CD27+CD95- naive CD8+ T cells lacking CXCR3 (TNR3-). These receptors came from a human donor in good health. Some clones in this sample may be carry-over from other donors' samples.

The rearrangement joins TRBV4-3 to TRBJ1-2; there is no DNA to check the TCRdb D call of TRBD1. From germline, CDR1 is LGHNA and CDR2 YSLEER. This CDR3 comprises 16 residues. Here the CDR3 reads CASSPRTGGLTYGYTF.

The chain has TRBV7-9 and TRBJ2-7; TCRdb outputs TRBD1, but without DNA this stays unchecked. The CDR3 runs 13 residues. Germline V gene sequence: CDR1 SEHNR, CDR2 FQNEAQ (reference sequence). The CDR3 is CASLGQGVGEQYF.

The chain employs TRBV18 and TRBJ2-7; lacking DNA, the TRBD2 call made by TCRdb goes unchecked. Germline loops: CDR1 KGHSH, CDR2 LQKENI. The CDR3 is 13 amino acids. CDR3 amino acids: CASSPSAGYEQYF.

The rearrangement links TRBV12-3 or TRBV12-4 to TRBJ1-4; lacking DNA, the TRBD1 call made by TCRdb goes unchecked. This CDR3 has 15 residues. CDR3: CASSFEEGIGEKLFF.

CDR3 in amino acids: CASPPEGANTGELFF. The V and J genes are TRBV18 and TRBJ2-2; no DNA is available, so the TRBD2 call from TCRdb remains unchecked. This CDR3 comprises 15 residues. Germline-derived CDR1 and CDR2 are KGHSH and LQKENI.

The V call is TRBV7-8, the J call TRBJ2-7; TCRdb's D call, TRBD1, is unchecked because there is no DNA. Per the germline V gene, CDR1 is SGHVS and CDR2 is FQNEAQ. The CDR3 extends over 16 amino acids. The CDR3 loop is CASSPPSNRASYEQYF.

The gene calls are TRBV7-3 and TRBJ1-1; TCRdb names TRBD1, which stays unverified in the absence of DNA. Germline V lookup: CDR1 SGHTA, CDR2 FQGTGA. The CDR3 totals 14 residues. The CDR3 here is CASSLSGMNTEAFF.